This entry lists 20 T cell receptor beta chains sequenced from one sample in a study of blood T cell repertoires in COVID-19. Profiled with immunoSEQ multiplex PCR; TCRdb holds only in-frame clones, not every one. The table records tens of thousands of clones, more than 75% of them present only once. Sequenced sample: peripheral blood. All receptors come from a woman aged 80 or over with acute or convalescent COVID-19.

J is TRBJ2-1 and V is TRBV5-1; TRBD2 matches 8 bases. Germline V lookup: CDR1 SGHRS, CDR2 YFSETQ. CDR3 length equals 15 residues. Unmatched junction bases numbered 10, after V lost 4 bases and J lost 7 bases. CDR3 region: CASSEDPGGLNEQFF. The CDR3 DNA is TGCGCCAGCAGCGAGGACCCGGGGGGGCTTAATGAGCAGTTCTTC. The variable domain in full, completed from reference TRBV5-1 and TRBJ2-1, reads KAGVTQTPRYLIKTRGQQVTLSCSPISGHRSVSWYQQTPGQGLQFLFEYFSETQRNKGNFPGRFSGRQFSNSRSEMNVSTLELGDSALYLCASSEDPGGLNEQFFGPGTRLTVL.

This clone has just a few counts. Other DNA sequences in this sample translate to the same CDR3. The CDR3 DNA reads TGTGCCAGCAGTGGCCGACTAGCGGGAACCGGGGAGCTGTTTTTT. Translation gives CASSGRLAGTGELFF. This chain uses TRBV2 with TRBJ2-2; 11 bases align to TRBD2. This CDR3 has 15 residues. Germline V lookup: CDR1 SNHLY, CDR2 FYNNEI. Losses at the gene ends were 4 bases for V and 5 bases for J; bases not matched to a gene: 3.

CDR3 DNA sequence: TGTGCCAGCAGTCCATTTAGCGGGGGGGATACGCAGTATTTT. It translates to CASSPFSGGDTQYF. The chain has TRBV27 and TRBJ2-3; 10 positions agree with TRBD2. Germline V gives CDR1 MNHEY, CDR2 SMNVEV (reference sequence). CDR3 length equals 14 residues. V was pared by 5 bases and J by 6 bases, with 5 bases of the junction left unmatched.

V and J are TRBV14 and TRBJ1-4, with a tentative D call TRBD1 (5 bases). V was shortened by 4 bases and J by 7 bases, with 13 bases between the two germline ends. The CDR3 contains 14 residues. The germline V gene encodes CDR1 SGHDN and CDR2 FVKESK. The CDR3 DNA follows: TGTGCCAGCAGCCTCCGGCAGGGTTTTGAAAAACTGTTTTTT. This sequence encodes CASSLRQGFEKLFF.

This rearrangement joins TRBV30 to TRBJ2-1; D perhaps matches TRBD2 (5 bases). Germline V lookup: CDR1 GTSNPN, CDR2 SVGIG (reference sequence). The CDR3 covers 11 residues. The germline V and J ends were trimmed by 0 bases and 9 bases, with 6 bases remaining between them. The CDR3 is CAWSVSGEQFF. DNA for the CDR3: TGTGCCTGGAGTGTGAGCGGTGAGCAGTTCTTC.

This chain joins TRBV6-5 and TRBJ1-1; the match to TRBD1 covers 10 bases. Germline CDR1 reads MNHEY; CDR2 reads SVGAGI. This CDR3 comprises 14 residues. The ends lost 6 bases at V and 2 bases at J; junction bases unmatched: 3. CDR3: CASRSTGGNTEAFF. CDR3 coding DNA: TGTGCCAGCAGGTCGACAGGGGGCAACACTGAAGCTTTCTTT.

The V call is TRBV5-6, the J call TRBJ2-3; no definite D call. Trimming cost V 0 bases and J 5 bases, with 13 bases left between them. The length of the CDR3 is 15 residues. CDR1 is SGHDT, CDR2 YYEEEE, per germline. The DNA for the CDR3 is TGTGCCAGCAGCTTGGCAACTAACCGCGGAGATACGCAGTATTTT. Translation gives CASSLATNRGDTQYF.

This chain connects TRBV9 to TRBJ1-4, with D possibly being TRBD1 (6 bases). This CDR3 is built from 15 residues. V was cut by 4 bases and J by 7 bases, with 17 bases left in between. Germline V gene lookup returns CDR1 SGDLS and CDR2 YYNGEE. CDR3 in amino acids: CASSPTGNPAEKLFF. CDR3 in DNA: TGTGCCAGCAGCCCCACAGGGAACCCGGCTGAAAAACTGTTTTTT.

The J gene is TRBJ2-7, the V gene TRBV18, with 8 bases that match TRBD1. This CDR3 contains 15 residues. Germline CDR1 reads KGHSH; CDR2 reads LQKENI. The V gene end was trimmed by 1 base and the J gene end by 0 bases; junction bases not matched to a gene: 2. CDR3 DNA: TGTGCCAGCTCACCACGGACAGGGAGCTCCTACGAGCAGTACTTC. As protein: CASSPRTGSSYEQYF.

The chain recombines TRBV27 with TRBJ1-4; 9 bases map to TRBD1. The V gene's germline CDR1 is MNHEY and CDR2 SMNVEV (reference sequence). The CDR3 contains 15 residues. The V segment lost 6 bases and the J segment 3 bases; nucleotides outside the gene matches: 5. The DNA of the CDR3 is TGTGCCAGCAGGGGGGGACAGGGTGCTAATGAAAAACTGTTTTTT. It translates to CASRGGQGANEKLFF.

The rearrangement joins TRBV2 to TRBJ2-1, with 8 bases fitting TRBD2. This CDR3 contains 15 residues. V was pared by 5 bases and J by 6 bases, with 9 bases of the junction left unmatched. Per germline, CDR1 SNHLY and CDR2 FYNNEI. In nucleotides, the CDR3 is TGTGCCAGCAGTAAGGGGGTAGCGGGGCCCAATGAGCAGTTCTTC. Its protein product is CASSKGVAGPNEQFF.

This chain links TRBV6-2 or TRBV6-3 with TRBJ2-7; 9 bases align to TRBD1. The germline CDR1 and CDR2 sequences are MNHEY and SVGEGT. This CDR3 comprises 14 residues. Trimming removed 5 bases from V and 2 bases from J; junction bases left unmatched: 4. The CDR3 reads CASSGGQGPYEQYF. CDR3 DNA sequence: TGTGCCAGCAGTGGAGGACAGGGGCCCTACGAGCAGTACTTC.

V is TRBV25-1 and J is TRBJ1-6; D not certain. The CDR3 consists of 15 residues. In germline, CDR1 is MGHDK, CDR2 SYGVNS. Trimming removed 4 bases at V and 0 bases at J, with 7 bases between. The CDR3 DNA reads TGTGCCAGCAGTGGGCGGAACTCCTATAATTCACCCCTCCACTTT. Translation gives CASSGRNSYNSPLHF.

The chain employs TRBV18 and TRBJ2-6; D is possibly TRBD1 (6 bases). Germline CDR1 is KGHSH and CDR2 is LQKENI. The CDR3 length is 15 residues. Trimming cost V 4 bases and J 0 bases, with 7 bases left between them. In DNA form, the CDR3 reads TGTGCCAGCTCACAAGGGGGCTCTGGGGCCAACGTCCTGACTTTC. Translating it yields CASSQGGSGANVLTF.

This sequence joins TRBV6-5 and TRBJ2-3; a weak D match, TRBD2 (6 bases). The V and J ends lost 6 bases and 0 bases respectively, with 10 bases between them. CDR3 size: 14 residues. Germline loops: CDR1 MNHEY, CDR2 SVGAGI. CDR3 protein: CASSRGKSTDTQYF. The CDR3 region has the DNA TGTGCCAGCAGCCGCGGGAAGAGCACAGATACGCAGTATTTT.

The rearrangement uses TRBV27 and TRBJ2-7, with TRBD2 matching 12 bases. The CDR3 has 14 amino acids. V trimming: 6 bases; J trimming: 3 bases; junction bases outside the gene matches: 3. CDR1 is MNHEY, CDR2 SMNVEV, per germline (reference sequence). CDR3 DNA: TGTGCCAGCAGAGGGACTAGCGGGCACTACGAGCAGTACTTC. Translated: CASRGTSGHYEQYF.

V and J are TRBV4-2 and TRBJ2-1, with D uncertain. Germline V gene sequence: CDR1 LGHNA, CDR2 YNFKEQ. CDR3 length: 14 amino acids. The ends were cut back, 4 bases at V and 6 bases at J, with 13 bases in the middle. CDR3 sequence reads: CASSLGLPPNEQFF. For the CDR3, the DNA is TGTGCCAGCAGCCTGGGCCTTCCCCCCAATGAGCAGTTCTTC.

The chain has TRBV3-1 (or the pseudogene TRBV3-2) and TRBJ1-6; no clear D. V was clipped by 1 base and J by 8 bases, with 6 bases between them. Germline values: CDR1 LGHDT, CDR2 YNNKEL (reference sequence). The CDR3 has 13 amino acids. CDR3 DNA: TGTGCCAGCAGCCAAGTCTCCGATTCACCCCTCCACTTT. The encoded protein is CASSQVSDSPLHF.

CDR3 residues: CASSPRTSGRYEQFF. Here the CDR3 DNA reads TGTGCCAGCAGTCCCCGGACTAGCGGGAGATATGAGCAGTTCTTC. This sequence joins TRBV25-1 and TRBJ2-1; 13 bases are a match to TRBD2. Trimming cost V 5 bases and J 8 bases; bases outside gene matches: 6. Per the germline V gene, CDR1 is MGHDK and CDR2 is SYGVNS. The CDR3 covers 15 residues.

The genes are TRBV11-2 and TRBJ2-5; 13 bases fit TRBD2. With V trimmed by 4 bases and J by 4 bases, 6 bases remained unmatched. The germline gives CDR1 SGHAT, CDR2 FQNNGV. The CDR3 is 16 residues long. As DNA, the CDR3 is TGTGCCAGCAGCTCCGGACTAGCGGGAGTGAGAGAGACCCAGTACTTC. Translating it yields CASSSGLAGVRETQYF.